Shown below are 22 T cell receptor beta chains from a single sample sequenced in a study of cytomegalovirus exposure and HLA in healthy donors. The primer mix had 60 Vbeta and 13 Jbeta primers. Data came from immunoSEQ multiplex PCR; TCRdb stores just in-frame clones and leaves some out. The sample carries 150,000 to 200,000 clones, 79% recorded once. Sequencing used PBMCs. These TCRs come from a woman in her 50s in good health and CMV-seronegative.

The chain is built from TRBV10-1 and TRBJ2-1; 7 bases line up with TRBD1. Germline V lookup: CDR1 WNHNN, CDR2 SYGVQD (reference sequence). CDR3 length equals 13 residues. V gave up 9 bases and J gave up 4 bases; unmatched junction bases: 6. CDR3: CARGQVGYNEQFF. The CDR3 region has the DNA TGCGCCAGAGGACAGGTCGGGTACAATGAGCAGTTCTTC.

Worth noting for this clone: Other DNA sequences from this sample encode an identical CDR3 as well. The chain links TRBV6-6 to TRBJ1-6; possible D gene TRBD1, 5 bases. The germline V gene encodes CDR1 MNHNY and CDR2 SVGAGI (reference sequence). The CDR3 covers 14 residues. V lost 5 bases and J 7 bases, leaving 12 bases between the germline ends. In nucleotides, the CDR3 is TGTGCCAGCAGTATCACAGGCCTCAATTCACCCCTCCACTTT. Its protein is CASSITGLNSPLHF.

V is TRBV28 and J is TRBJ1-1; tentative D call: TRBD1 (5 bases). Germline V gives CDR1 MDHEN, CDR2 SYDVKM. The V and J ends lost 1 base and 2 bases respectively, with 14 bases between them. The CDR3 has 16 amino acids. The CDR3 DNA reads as TGTGCCAGCAGTTTATTAGTAGGGGCGTTAAACACTGAAGCTTTCTTT. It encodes CASSLLVGALNTEAFF. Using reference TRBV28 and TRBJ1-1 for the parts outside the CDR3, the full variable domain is DVKVTQSSRYLVKRTGEKVFLECVQDMDHENMFWYRQDPGLGLRLIYFSYDVKMKEKGDIPEGYSVSREKKERFSLILESASTNQTSMYLCASSLLVGALNTEAFFGQGTRLTVV.

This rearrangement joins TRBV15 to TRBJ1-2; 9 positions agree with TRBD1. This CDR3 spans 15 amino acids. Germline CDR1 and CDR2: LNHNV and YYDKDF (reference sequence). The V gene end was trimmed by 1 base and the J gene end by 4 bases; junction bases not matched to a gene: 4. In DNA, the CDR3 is TGTGCCACCAGCAGAGGACAGGGGGAGAGCTATGGCTACACCTTC. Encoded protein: CATSRGQGESYGYTF.

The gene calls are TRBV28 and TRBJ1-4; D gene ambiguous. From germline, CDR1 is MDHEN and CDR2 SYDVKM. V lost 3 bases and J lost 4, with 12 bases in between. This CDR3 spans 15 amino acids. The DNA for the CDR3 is TGTGCCAGCAGTTTGGCGGGTTCTGGTAATGAAAAACTGTTTTTT. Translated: CASSLAGSGNEKLFF. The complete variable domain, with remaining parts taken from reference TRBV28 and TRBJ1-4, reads DVKVTQSSRYLVKRTGEKVFLECVQDMDHENMFWYRQDPGLGLRLIYFSYDVKMKEKGDIPEGYSVSREKKERFSLILESASTNQTSMYLCASSLAGSGNEKLFFGSGTQLSVL.

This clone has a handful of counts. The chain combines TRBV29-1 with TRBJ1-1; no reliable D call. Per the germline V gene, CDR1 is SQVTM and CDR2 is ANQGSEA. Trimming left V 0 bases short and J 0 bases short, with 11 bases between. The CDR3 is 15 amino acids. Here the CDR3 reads CSVEDTFSLNTEAFF. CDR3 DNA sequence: TGCAGCGTTGAAGACACCTTTAGCCTGAACACTGAAGCTTTCTTT.

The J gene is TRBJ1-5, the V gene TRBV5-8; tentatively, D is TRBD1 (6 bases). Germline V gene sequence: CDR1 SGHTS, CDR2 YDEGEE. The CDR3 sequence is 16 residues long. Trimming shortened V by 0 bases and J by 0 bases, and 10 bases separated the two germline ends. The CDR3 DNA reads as TGTGCCAGCAGCTTGGGCAGGGGTCCTAGCAATCAGCCCCAGCATTTT. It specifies CASSLGRGPSNQPQHF.

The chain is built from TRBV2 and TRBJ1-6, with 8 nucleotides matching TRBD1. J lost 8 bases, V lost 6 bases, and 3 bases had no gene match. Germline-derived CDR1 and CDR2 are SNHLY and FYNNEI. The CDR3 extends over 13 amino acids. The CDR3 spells CASRGQGDSPLHF. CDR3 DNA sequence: TGTGCCAGCAGAGGACAGGGTGATTCACCCCTCCACTTT.

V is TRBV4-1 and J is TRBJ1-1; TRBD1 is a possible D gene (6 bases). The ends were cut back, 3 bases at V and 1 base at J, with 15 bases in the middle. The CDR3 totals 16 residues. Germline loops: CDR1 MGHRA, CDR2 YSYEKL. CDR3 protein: CASSHGPGAANTEAFF. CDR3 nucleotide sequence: TGCGCCAGCAGCCACGGCCCAGGGGCGGCGAACACTGAAGCTTTCTTT.

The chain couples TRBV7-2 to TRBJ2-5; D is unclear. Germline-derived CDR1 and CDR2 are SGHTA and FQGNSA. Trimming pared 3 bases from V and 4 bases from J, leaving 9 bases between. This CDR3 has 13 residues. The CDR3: CASSLGTSETQYF. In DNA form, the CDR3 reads TGTGCCAGCAGCTTGGGCACATCAGAGACCCAGTACTTC.

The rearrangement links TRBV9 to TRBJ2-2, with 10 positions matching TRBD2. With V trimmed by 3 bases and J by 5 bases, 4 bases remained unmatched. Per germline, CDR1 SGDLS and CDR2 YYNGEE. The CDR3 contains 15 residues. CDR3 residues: CASSGTSGPTGELFF. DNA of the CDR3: TGTGCCAGCAGCGGGACTAGCGGTCCGACCGGGGAGCTGTTTTTT.

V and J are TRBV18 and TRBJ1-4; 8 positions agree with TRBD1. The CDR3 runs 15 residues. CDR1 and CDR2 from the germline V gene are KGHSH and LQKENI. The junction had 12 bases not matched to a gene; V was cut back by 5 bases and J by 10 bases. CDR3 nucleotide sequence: TGTGCCAGCTCAGCAACTCAGGGGGCAGGCGGAAAACTGTTTTTT. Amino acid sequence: CASSATQGAGGKLFF.

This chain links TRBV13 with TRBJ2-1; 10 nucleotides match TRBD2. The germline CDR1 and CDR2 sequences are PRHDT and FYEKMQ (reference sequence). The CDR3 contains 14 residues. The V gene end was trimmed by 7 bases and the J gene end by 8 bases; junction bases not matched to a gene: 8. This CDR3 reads CASKPSGSNYEQFF. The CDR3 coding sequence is TGTGCCAGCAAGCCTAGCGGGAGTAACTATGAGCAGTTCTTC.

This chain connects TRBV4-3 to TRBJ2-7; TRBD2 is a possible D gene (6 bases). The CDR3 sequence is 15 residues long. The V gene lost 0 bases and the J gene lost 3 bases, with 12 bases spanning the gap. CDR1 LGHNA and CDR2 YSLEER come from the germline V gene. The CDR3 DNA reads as TGCGCCAGCAGCCAAGAGGGCGGGGAAAACTACGAGCAGTACTTC. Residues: CASSQEGGENYEQYF.

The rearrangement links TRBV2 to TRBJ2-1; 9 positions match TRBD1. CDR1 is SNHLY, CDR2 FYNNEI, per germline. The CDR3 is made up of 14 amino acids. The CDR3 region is CGCRGQGGWNEQFF. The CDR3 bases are TGTGGCTGCCGGGGACAGGGTGGGTGGAATGAGCAGTTCTTC. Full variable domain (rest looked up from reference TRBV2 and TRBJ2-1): EPEVTQTPSHQVTQMGQEVILRCVPISNHLYFYWYRQILGQKVEFLVSFYNNEISEKSEIFDDQFSVERPDGSNFTLKIRSTKLEDSAMYFCGCRGQGGWNEQFFGPGTRLTVL.

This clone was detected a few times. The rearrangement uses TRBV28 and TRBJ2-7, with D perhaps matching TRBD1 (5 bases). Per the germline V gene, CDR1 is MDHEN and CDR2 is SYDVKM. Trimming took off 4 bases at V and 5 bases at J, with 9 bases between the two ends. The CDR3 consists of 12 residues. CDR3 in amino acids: CASSSGLDEQYF. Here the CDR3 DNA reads TGTGCCAGCAGTTCAGGGTTGGACGAGCAGTACTTC.

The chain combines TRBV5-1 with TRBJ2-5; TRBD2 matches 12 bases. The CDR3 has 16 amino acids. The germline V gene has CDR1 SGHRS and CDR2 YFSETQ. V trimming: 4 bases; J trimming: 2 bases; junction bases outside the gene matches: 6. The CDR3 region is CASSPGLAGLQETQYF. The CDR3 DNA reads TGCGCCAGCAGCCCGGGACTAGCGGGCCTTCAAGAGACCCAGTACTTC.

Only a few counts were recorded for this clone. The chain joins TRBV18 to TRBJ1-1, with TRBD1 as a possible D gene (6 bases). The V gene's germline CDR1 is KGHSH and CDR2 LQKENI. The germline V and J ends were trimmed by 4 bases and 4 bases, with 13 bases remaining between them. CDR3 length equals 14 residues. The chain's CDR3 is CASSQRGGVTEAFF. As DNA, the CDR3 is TGTGCCAGCTCACAGAGGGGGGGTGTCACTGAAGCTTTCTTT.

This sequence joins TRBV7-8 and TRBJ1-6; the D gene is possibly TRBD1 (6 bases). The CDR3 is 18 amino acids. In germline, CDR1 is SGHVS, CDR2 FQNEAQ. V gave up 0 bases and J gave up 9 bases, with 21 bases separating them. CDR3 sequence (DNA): TGTGCCAGCAGCTTAGCGGGCTGGGCAGGGGTTCGGGTTTCACCCCTCCACTTT. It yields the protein CASSLAGWAGVRVSPLHF. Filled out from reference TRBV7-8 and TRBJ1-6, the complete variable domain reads GAGVSQSPRYKVAKRGQDVALRCDPISGHVSLFWYQQALGQGPEFLTYFQNEAQLDKSGLPSDRFFAERPEGSVSTLKIQRTQQEDSAVYLCASSLAGWAGVRVSPLHFGNGTRLTVT.

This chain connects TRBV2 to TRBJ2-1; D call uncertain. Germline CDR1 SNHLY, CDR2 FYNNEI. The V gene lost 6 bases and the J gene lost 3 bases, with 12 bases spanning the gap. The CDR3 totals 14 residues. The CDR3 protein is CASRTGRNYNEQFF. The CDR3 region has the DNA TGTGCCAGCAGGACCGGCAGGAACTACAATGAGCAGTTCTTC.

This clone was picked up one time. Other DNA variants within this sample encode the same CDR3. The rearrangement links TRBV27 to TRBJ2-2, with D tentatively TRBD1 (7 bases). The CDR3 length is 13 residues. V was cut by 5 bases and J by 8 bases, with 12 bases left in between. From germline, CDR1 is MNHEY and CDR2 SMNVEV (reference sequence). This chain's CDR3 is CASSTGEAGELFF. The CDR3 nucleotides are TGTGCCAGCAGTACAGGGGAGGCTGGGGAGCTGTTTTTT.

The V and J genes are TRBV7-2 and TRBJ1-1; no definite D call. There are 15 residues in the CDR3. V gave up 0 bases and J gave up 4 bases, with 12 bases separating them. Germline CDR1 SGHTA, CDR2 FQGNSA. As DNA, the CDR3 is TGTGCCAGCAGCTTAGCCCGAACTGTTGGCACTGAAGCTTTCTTT. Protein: CASSLARTVGTEAFF.